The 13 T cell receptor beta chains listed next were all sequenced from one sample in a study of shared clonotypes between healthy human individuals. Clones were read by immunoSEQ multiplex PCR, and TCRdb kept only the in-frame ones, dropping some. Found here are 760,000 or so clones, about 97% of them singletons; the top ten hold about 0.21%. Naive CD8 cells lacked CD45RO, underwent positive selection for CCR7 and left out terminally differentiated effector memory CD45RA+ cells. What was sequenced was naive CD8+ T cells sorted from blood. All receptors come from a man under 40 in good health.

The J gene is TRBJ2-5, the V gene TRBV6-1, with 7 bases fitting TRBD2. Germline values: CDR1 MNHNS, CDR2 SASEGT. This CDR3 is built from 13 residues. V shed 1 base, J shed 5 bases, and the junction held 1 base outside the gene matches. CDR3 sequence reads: CASSEGGGETQYF. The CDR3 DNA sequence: TGTGCCAGCAGTGAAGGGGGGGGTGAGACCCAGTACTTC.

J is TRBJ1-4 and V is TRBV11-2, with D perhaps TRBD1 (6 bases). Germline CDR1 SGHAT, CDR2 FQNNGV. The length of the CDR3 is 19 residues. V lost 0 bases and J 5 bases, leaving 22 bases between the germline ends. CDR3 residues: CASSLDHDRTSYPNEKLFF. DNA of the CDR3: TGTGCCAGCAGCTTAGATCATGACAGGACATCCTATCCCAATGAAAAACTGTTTTTT.

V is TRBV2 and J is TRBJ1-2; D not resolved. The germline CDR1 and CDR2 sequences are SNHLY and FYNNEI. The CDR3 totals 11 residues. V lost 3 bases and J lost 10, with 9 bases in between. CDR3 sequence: CASSDRYYYTF. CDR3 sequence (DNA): TGTGCCAGCAGTGACAGGTATTACTACACCTTC.

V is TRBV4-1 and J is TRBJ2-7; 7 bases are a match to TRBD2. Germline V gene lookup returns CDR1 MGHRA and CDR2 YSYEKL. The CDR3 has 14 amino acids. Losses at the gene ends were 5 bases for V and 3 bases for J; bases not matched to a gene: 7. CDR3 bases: TGCGCCAGCAGCGTGACTAGCCAGGGCTACGAGCAGTACTTC. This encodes CASSVTSQGYEQYF.

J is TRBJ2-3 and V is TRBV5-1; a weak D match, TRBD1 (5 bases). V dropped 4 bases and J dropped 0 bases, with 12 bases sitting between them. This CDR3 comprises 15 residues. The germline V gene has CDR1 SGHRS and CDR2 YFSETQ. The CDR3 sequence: CASSPRVSSTDTQYF. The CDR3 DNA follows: TGCGCCAGCAGCCCCAGGGTCTCTAGCACAGATACGCAGTATTTT.

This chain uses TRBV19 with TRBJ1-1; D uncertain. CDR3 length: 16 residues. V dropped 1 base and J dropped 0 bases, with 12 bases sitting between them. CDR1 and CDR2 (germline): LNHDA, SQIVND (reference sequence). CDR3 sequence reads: CASSIGGGRVNTEAFF. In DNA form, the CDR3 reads TGTGCCAGTAGTATAGGAGGAGGGCGCGTGAACACTGAAGCTTTCTTT.

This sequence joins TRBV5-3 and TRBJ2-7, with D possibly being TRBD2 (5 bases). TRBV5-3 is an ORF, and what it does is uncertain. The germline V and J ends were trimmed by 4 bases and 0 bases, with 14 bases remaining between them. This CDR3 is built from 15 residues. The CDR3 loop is CARSRSRLPSYEQYF. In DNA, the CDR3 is TGTGCCAGAAGCCGGAGCAGACTACCCTCCTACGAGCAGTACTTC.

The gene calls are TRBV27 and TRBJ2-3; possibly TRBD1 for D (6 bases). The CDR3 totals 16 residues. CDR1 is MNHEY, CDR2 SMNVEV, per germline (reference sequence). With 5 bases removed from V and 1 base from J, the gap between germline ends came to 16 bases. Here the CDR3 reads CASSIQGFLGTDTQYF. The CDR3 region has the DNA TGTGCCAGCAGTATACAGGGCTTTTTGGGCACAGATACGCAGTATTTT.

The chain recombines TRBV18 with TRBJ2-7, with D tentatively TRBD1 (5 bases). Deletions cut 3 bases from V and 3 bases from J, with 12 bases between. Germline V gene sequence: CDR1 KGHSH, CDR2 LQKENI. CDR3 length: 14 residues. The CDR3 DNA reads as TGTGCCAGCTCACCGGACACCGAAAGCTACGAGCAGTACTTC. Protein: CASSPDTESYEQYF.

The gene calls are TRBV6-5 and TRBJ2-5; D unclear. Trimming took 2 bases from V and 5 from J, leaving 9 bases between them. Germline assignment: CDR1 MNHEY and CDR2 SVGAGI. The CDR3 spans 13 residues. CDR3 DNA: TGTGCCAGCAGTTACCTACGATGGGAGACCCAGTACTTC. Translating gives CASSYLRWETQYF.

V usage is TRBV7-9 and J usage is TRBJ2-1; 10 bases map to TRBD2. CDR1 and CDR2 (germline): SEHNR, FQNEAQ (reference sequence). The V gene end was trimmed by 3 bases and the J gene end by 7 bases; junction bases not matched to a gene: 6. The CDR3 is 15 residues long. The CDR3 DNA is TGTGCCAGCAGCTTGACTAGCGGGTTGTCGAATGAGCAGTTCTTC. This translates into CASSLTSGLSNEQFF.

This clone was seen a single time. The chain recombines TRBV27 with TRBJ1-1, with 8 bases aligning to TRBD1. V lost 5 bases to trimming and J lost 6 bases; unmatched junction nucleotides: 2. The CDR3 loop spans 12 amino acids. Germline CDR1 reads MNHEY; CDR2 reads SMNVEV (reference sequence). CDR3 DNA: TGTGCCAGCAGTCGGGGACAGGCTGAAGCTTTCTTT. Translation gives CASSRGQAEAFF.

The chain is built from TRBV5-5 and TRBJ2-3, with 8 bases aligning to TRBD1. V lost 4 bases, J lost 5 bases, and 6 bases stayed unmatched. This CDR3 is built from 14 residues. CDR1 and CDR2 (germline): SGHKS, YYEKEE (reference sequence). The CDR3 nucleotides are TGTGCCAGCAGCACAGGGGGGAGTGGAGATACGCAGTATTTT. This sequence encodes CASSTGGSGDTQYF.